These 4 T cell receptor beta chains came from one sample sequenced in a study of cytomegalovirus exposure and HLA in healthy donors. The PCR contained 60 Vbeta and 13 Jbeta primers. Sequencing used immunoSEQ multiplex PCR; TCRdb keeps in-frame clones, though not all of them. The sample lists 85,000 to 100,000 clones; 65% to 80% were seen once. The sequenced material came from PBMCs. The receptors derive from a man aged 40-55 years in good health and CMV-seropositive.

This clone was observed a few times. The rearrangement joins TRBV27 to TRBJ2-7, with 14 bases matching TRBD2. The CDR3 totals 14 residues. The junction had 4 bases not matched to a gene; V was cut back by 6 bases and J by 6 bases. Germline V gene sequence: CDR1 MNHEY, CDR2 SMNVEV (reference sequence). The CDR3 reads CASRTSGRAGEQYF. For the CDR3, the DNA is TGTGCCAGCAGGACTAGCGGGAGGGCCGGCGAGCAGTACTTC.

The count of this clone is one. The gene calls are TRBV6-1 and TRBJ2-7; perhaps TRBD1 as D (6 bases). The CDR3 is 16 residues long. V lost 2 bases and J lost 0, with 14 bases in between. The germline V gene has CDR1 MNHNS and CDR2 SASEGT. CDR3 loop: CASSEFPGAGSYEQYF. CDR3 DNA: TGTGCCAGCAGTGAATTCCCAGGGGCCGGCTCCTACGAGCAGTACTTC.

This clone has only a few counts. The chain has TRBV4-1 and TRBJ2-1; perhaps TRBD1 as D (5 bases). V was cut by 0 bases and J by 12 bases, with 15 bases left in between. Germline V lookup: CDR1 MGHRA, CDR2 YSYEKL. CDR3 size: 14 residues. The CDR3 loop reads CASSQEFRAIGQFF. The CDR3 nucleotides read TGCGCCAGCAGCCAAGAGTTCAGGGCTATAGGGCAGTTCTTC.

This clone has more than one count but fewer than ten. J is TRBJ1-6 and V is TRBV28; D gene ambiguous. The CDR3 has 15 amino acids. Per germline, CDR1 MDHEN and CDR2 SYDVKM. Trimming cost V 6 bases and J 9 bases, with 18 bases left between them. This CDR3 is CASSRKQLLSSPLHF. For the CDR3, the DNA is TGTGCCAGCAGCCGGAAACAGCTACTTTCTTCACCCCTCCACTTT.